The 26 T cell receptor beta chains below come from one sample, sequenced in a study of CD8 T cells in Susac syndrome. Random hexamers primed reverse transcription of about 0.5 to 1 ug RNA. TCRdb analysed the immunoSEQ multiplex PCR reads with MiXCR anew, one entry per CDR3 protein. The sample records about 130,000 distinct CDR3 sequences, more than 90% being singletons. Sequencing was performed on CD4+ T cells from PBMCs. The receptor source for this set is a human donor in good health.

The V and J genes are TRBV20-1 and TRBJ1-4; 8 nucleotides align to TRBD1. The CDR3 runs 14 residues. V shed 5 bases, J shed 8 bases, and the junction held 10 bases outside the gene matches. The germline gives CDR1 DFQATT, CDR2 SNEGSKA (reference sequence). This CDR3 is CSAFSGGDGEKLFF. The CDR3 DNA sequence: TGCAGTGCTTTTTCAGGGGGCGACGGGGAAAAACTGTTTTTT.

This chain's CDR3 is CASSIGGATNEKLFF. DNA for the CDR3: TGTGCCAGTAGTATAGGAGGTGCAACTAATGAAAAACTGTTTTTT. The chain combines TRBV19 with TRBJ1-4, with D hard to call. CDR3 length: 15 residues. In germline, CDR1 is LNHDA, CDR2 SQIVND (reference sequence). Deletions cut 1 base from V and 0 bases from J, with 6 bases between.

The chain recombines TRBV11-2 with TRBJ2-1; possibly TRBD1 for D (6 bases). V lost 1 base and J 7 bases, leaving 11 bases between the germline ends. The CDR3 runs 14 residues. CDR1 is SGHAT and CDR2 is FQNNGV in the germline V gene. The CDR3 region is CASSLVVQGNEQFF. CDR3 nucleotide sequence: TGTGCCAGCAGCTTAGTGGTCCAGGGGAATGAGCAGTTCTTC.

The chain employs TRBV29-1 and TRBJ1-1; TRBD1 agrees at 11 bases. This CDR3 has 14 amino acids. Germline CDR1 reads SQVTM; CDR2 reads ANQGSEA. V shed 6 bases, J shed 4 bases, and the junction held 7 bases outside the gene matches. Here the CDR3 DNA reads TGCAGCGTCAATACCGGGACAGGGGGCACTGAAGCTTTCTTT. Translation gives CSVNTGTGGTEAFF.

The chain couples TRBV20-1 to TRBJ2-7; 10 bases are shared with TRBD1. The CDR3 totals 16 residues. V trimming: 2 bases; J trimming: 2 bases; junction bases outside the gene matches: 9. Per germline, CDR1 DFQATT and CDR2 SNEGSKA (reference sequence). The CDR3 region is CSARQGQGHRPYEQYF. The CDR3 DNA is TGCAGTGCTAGACAGGGACAGGGGCATCGTCCCTACGAGCAGTACTTC.

V and J are TRBV20-1 and TRBJ2-2; D gene ambiguous. Trimming removed 6 bases at V and 5 bases at J, with 13 bases between. The CDR3 length is 13 residues. The germline gives CDR1 DFQATT, CDR2 SNEGSKA (reference sequence). CDR3 DNA sequence: TGCAGTGCGACCAAGGACGTTACCGGGGAGCTGTTTTTT. It is translated as CSATKDVTGELFF.

The chain is built from TRBV29-1 and TRBJ2-3; 8 positions agree with TRBD2. The CDR3 is made up of 12 amino acids. Germline trimming cut 7 bases from V and 5 bases from J; bases unmatched to any gene: 5. Germline loops: CDR1 SQVTM, CDR2 ANQGSEA. Here the CDR3 reads CSARLARDTQYF. Written as DNA, the CDR3 is TGCAGCGCCAGACTAGCGAGAGATACGCAGTATTTT.

The gene calls are TRBV29-1 and TRBJ2-1; 10 positions match TRBD2. In germline, CDR1 is SQVTM, CDR2 ANQGSEA. Trimming took 4 bases from V and 5 from J; bases not matched to a gene: 8. The CDR3 is 15 residues long. The CDR3 is CSVVPLAGVNNEQFF. The CDR3 DNA sequence: TGCAGCGTTGTCCCCCTAGCGGGGGTGAACAATGAGCAGTTCTTC.

CDR3 protein: CASSYYNEQFF. DNA for the CDR3: TGTGCCAGCAGCTACTACAATGAGCAGTTCTTC. The chain recombines TRBV7-2 with TRBJ2-1, with D uncertain. CDR1 SGHTA and CDR2 FQGNSA come from the germline V gene. CDR3 size: 11 residues. V shed 4 bases and J shed 3 bases, with 1 base lying between them. The complete variable domain, with remaining parts taken from reference TRBV7-2 and TRBJ2-1, reads GAGVSQSPSNKVTEKGKDVELRCDPISGHTALYWYRQSLGQGLEFLIYFQGNSAPDKSGLPSDRFSAERTGGSVSTLTIQRTQQEDSAVYLCASSYYNEQFFGPGTRLTVL.

DNA of the CDR3: TGTGCCAGCAGTAGGACAGGGAGACAGCCCCAGCATTTT. This sequence encodes CASSRTGRQPQHF. This chain uses TRBV2 with TRBJ1-5, with 8 bases identical to TRBD1. Per the germline V gene, CDR1 is SNHLY and CDR2 is FYNNEI. V lost 5 bases, J lost 7 bases, and 4 bases stayed unmatched. The CDR3 loop spans 13 amino acids.

The J gene is TRBJ2-3, the V gene TRBV7-8; 8 bases line up with TRBD2. The V segment lost 0 bases and the J segment 10 bases; nucleotides outside the gene matches: 15. Looked up from germline, CDR1 is SGHVS and CDR2 is FQNEAQ. CDR3 length: 17 amino acids. For the CDR3, the DNA is TGTGCCAGCAGCTTAGCGGGACCCGGGACTAGGGGGTTTGCGCAGTATTTT. Its protein is CASSLAGPGTRGFAQYF.

V gene TRBV20-1 combines with J gene TRBJ1-1; 9 bases align to TRBD1. The germline gives CDR1 DFQATT, CDR2 SNEGSKA (reference sequence). The V gene end was trimmed by 6 bases and the J gene end by 5 bases; junction bases not matched to a gene: 13. CDR3 size: 15 residues. CDR3 in amino acids: CSAYPWDRARTEAFF. In DNA form, the CDR3 reads TGCAGTGCCTACCCCTGGGACAGGGCGAGGACTGAAGCTTTCTTT.

The chain links TRBV9 to TRBJ1-5; 11 bases align to TRBD1. This CDR3 spans 16 amino acids. Per germline, CDR1 SGDLS and CDR2 YYNGEE. Unmatched junction bases numbered 3, after V lost 0 bases and J lost 4 bases. The CDR3 region is CASSVGDRGSNQPQHF. For the CDR3, the DNA is TGTGCCAGCAGCGTAGGGGACAGGGGGTCAAATCAGCCCCAGCATTTT.

This chain uses TRBV7-9 with TRBJ2-3, with unresolved D. Germline CDR1 reads SEHNR; CDR2 reads FQNEAQ (reference sequence). The V gene lost 0 bases and the J gene lost 0 bases, with 7 bases spanning the gap. The CDR3 is 15 amino acids. The CDR3 bases are TGTGCCAGCAGCTTAGCTAAGGCTAGCACAGATACGCAGTATTTT. This codes for CASSLAKASTDTQYF.

The chain uses TRBV5-1 and TRBJ1-4; the match to TRBD1 covers 10 bases. Germline V gene lookup returns CDR1 SGHRS and CDR2 YFSETQ. This CDR3 comprises 15 residues. V lost 4 bases to trimming and J lost 6 bases; unmatched junction nucleotides: 6. CDR3 nucleotide sequence: TGCGCCAGCAGCGTGGCCGGGACAGGGGATGAAAAACTGTTTTTT. It is translated as CASSVAGTGDEKLFF.

The rearrangement joins TRBV29-1 to TRBJ2-3; a weak D match, TRBD2 (6 bases). Per the germline V gene, CDR1 is SQVTM and CDR2 is ANQGSEA. The CDR3 runs 10 residues. Trimming shortened V by 3 bases and J by 8 bases, and 6 bases separated the two germline ends. In DNA form, the CDR3 reads TGCAGCGTTGAGGGAGGTACGCAGTATTTT. It specifies CSVEGGTQYF.

The V gene is TRBV18, the J gene TRBJ2-2, with 9 nucleotides matching TRBD1. The CDR3 is made up of 16 amino acids. V dropped 1 base and J dropped 7; count of bases not matched to a gene: 7. The germline CDR1 and CDR2 sequences are KGHSH and LQKENI. The CDR3 region is CASSPRDRASGGELFF. The CDR3 nucleotides are TGTGCCAGCTCACCACGGGACAGGGCATCAGGCGGGGAGCTGTTTTTT.

The chain combines TRBV5-6 with TRBJ1-2; 11 bases match TRBD1. The CDR3 is 13 amino acids. J lost 10 bases, V lost 3 bases, and 5 bases had no gene match. Germline V gene lookup returns CDR1 SGHDT and CDR2 YYEEEE. CDR3 in amino acids: CASSWGQGDDYTF. The CDR3, as DNA: TGTGCCAGCAGCTGGGGACAGGGGGATGACTACACCTTC.

The chain uses TRBV6-2 or TRBV6-3 and TRBJ2-1, with D possibly matching TRBD2 (5 bases). Per germline, CDR1 MNHEY and CDR2 SVGEGT. Trimming shortened V by 4 bases and J by 6 bases, and 7 bases separated the two germline ends. The CDR3 contains 12 residues. DNA for the CDR3: TGTGCCAGCAGTTCCCTAGCCAATGAGCAGTTCTTC. Translating it yields CASSSLANEQFF.

The V gene is TRBV19, the J gene TRBJ2-1, with 10 bases identical to TRBD2. Unmatched junction bases numbered 5, after V lost 5 bases and J lost 7 bases. Looked up from germline, CDR1 is LNHDA and CDR2 is SQIVND (reference sequence). The CDR3 is made up of 14 amino acids. CDR3 sequence reads: CASSGASGSNEQFF. The CDR3 DNA reads TGTGCCAGTAGTGGAGCTAGCGGGAGTAATGAGCAGTTCTTC.

The rearrangement joins TRBV7-8 to TRBJ2-2; D not resolved. This CDR3 is built from 14 residues. Trimming took 4 bases from V and 7 from J, leaving 13 bases between them. From germline, CDR1 is SGHVS and CDR2 FQNEAQ. The CDR3 DNA sequence: TGTGCCAGCAGCTCTAGGCGGTTAGTCGGGGAGCTGTTTTTT. It codes for CASSSRRLVGELFF.

This chain uses TRBV20-1 with TRBJ2-7, with 7 bases that match TRBD1. The V and J ends lost 0 bases and 7 bases, in that order; junction bases with no gene match: 9. The CDR3 runs to 14 residues. The germline V gene encodes CDR1 DFQATT and CDR2 SNEGSKA (reference sequence). The CDR3 protein is CSARDYRGRLEQYF. CDR3 DNA sequence: TGCAGTGCTAGAGATTACAGGGGCCGTTTAGAGCAGTACTTC.

The rearrangement joins TRBV6-6 to TRBJ2-5; 12 nucleotides agree with TRBD2. This CDR3 has 14 amino acids. With V trimmed by 6 bases and J by 7 bases, 6 bases remained unmatched. Per the germline V gene, CDR1 is MNHNY and CDR2 is SVGAGI (reference sequence). Here the CDR3 DNA reads TGTGCCAGCAGAGGGGCTAGCGGGAGGGTGACCCAGTACTTC. As protein: CASRGASGRVTQYF.

The chain is built from TRBV7-6 and TRBJ1-1, with D possibly being TRBD1 (6 bases). Germline V gene data show CDR1 as SGHVS and CDR2 as FNYEAQ. The CDR3 loop spans 16 amino acids. With 3 bases removed from V and 2 bases from J, the gap between germline ends came to 16 bases. DNA of the CDR3: TGTGCCAGCAGCTTCCGTAATACAGGGACCAACACTGAAGCTTTCTTT. It translates to CASSFRNTGTNTEAFF.

This chain uses TRBV5-1 with TRBJ2-2, with 8 nucleotides matching TRBD1. J was trimmed by 5 bases and V by 4 bases; bases with no gene match: 13. The CDR3 is made up of 17 amino acids. Germline CDR1 SGHRS, CDR2 YFSETQ. The CDR3 loop is CASSLGAAGGDTGELFF. The DNA of the CDR3 is TGCGCCAGCAGCCTCGGCGCGGCAGGGGGCGATACCGGGGAGCTGTTTTTT.

The chain carries TRBV30 and TRBJ2-3; D may be TRBD2 (6 bases). CDR1 and CDR2 (germline): GTSNPN, SVGIG (reference sequence). There are 15 residues in the CDR3. V shed 4 bases and J shed 3 bases, with 17 bases lying between them. This chain's CDR3 is CAWTEGLVDTDTQYF. CDR3 DNA sequence: TGTGCCTGGACTGAGGGACTTGTCGATACAGATACGCAGTATTTT.